Below are 17 T cell receptor beta chains sequenced from a single sample in a study of cytomegalovirus exposure and HLA in healthy donors. Clones were read by immunoSEQ multiplex PCR, and TCRdb kept only the in-frame ones, dropping some. The repertoire holds fewer than 150,000 clones, with approximately 91% as singletons. Source material: PBMCs. Receptors were obtained from a man aged 18 to 30 in good health and CMV-seropositive.

In nucleotides, the CDR3 is TGTGCCAGCAGTAAAATAACAGGGGGGCAGTCCAACCTCCACTTT. Amino acids: CASSKITGGQSNLHF. The chain combines TRBV2 with TRBJ1-6; 8 bases fit TRBD1. CDR1 and CDR2 from the germline V gene are SNHLY and FYNNEI. V gave up 5 bases and J gave up 15 bases; unmatched junction bases: 15. This CDR3 comprises 15 residues. Using reference TRBV2 and TRBJ1-6 for the parts outside the CDR3, the full variable domain is EPEVTQTPSHQVTQMGQEVILRCVPISNHLYFYWYRQILGQKVEFLVSFYNNEISEKSEIFDDQFSVERPDGSNFTLKIRSTKLEDSAMYFCASSKITGGQSNLHFGNGTRLTVT.

The V gene is TRBV2, the J gene TRBJ2-7, with D tentatively TRBD2 (6 bases). V lost 3 bases and J lost 9, with 12 bases in between. CDR3 length: 12 residues. Germline V gene lookup returns CDR1 SNHLY and CDR2 FYNNEI. The CDR3 loop is CASSDYGTRQYF. CDR3 in DNA: TGTGCCAGCAGTGATTATGGGACTCGGCAGTACTTC.

This chain uses TRBV9 with TRBJ2-3; perhaps TRBD2 as D (6 bases). The CDR3 has 17 residues. CDR1 SGDLS and CDR2 YYNGEE come from the germline V gene. Trimming removed 0 bases from V and 6 bases from J, with 20 bases in between. The DNA of the CDR3 is TGTGCCAGCAGCGTAGAAACGAGTCGGGGGTGGCGGGATACGCAGTATTTT. Its translation is CASSVETSRGWRDTQYF.

This sequence joins TRBV19 and TRBJ1-1; a weak D match, TRBD1 (6 bases). Germline lookup yields CDR1 LNHDA and CDR2 SQIVND (reference sequence). This CDR3 comprises 13 residues. With 8 bases removed from V and 5 bases from J, the gap between germline ends came to 15 bases. The CDR3, as DNA: TGTGCCAGTTCCCTCACCGGGACAACTGAAGCTTTCTTT. Translating gives CASSLTGTTEAFF.

This clone was counted only a few times. The chain carries TRBV7-2 and TRBJ1-5; TRBD1 matches at 8 bases. This CDR3 spans 15 amino acids. Germline V gene sequence: CDR1 SGHTA, CDR2 FQGNSA. V was clipped by 3 bases and J by 6 bases; unmatched bases: 7. CDR3 in DNA: TGTGCCAGCAGCTTTCACCAGGGGGCTGGTCAGCCCCAGCATTTT. This gives the protein CASSFHQGAGQPQHF.

The rearrangement links TRBV11-2 to TRBJ2-5; D may be TRBD1 (6 bases). The V gene lost 5 bases and the J gene lost 1 base, with 23 bases spanning the gap. CDR1 and CDR2 (germline): SGHAT, FQNNGV. This CDR3 comprises 18 residues. The CDR3 bases are TGTGCCAGCAGCCCCCGCAGAGGGGGAGCCAGCCGCCAAGAGACCCAGTACTTC. This codes for CASSPRRGGASRQETQYF. Using reference TRBV11-2 and TRBJ2-5 for the parts outside the CDR3, the full variable domain is EAGVAQSPRYKIIEKRQSVAFWCNPISGHATLYWYQQILGQGPKLLIQFQNNGVVDDSQLPKDRFSAERLKGVDSTLKIQPAKLEDSAVYLCASSPRRGGASRQETQYFGPGTRLLVL.

The rearrangement joins TRBV15 to TRBJ1-1; no definite D call. Trimming stripped 0 bases from V and 9 bases from J, with 11 bases between. This CDR3 spans 13 amino acids. CDR1 and CDR2 (germline): LNHNV, YYDKDF (reference sequence). This CDR3 is CATSRDRVAQAFF. CDR3 sequence (DNA): TGTGCCACCAGCAGAGATCGGGTGGCCCAAGCTTTCTTT.

This clone was seen a single time. The chain has TRBV5-1 and TRBJ2-5, with 9 nucleotides matching TRBD2. V trimming: 4 bases; J trimming: 3 bases; junction bases outside the gene matches: 4. Per germline, CDR1 SGHRS and CDR2 YFSETQ. This CDR3 region has 14 residues. In DNA form, the CDR3 reads TGCGCCAGCAGCAGCGAGCGGGGGGAAGAGACCCAGTACTTC. This translates into CASSSERGEETQYF.

The chain joins TRBV9 to TRBJ2-7, with a weak D call TRBD2 (5 bases). The CDR3 is 14 residues long. Germline assignment: CDR1 SGDLS and CDR2 YYNGEE. The ends were cut back, 5 bases at V and 0 bases at J, with 12 bases in the middle. The CDR3 DNA sequence: TGTGCCAGCAGTCCGGGATATAGCTCCTACGAGCAGTACTTC. Its translation is CASSPGYSSYEQYF.

This clone was seen once. The V and J genes are TRBV7-9 and TRBJ1-1; possibly TRBD1 for D (6 bases). Germline V gene sequence: CDR1 SEHNR, CDR2 FQNEAQ (reference sequence). V lost 1 base and J 2 bases, leaving 20 bases between the germline ends. The CDR3 has 18 amino acids. The CDR3 sequence is CASSLEFLQTGINTEAFF. DNA for the CDR3: TGTGCCAGCAGCTTAGAGTTTCTGCAAACAGGGATTAACACTGAAGCTTTCTTT.

DNA of the CDR3: TGTGCCAGCCAGATGGTCCTCACTGAAGCTTTCTTT. It codes for CASQMVLTEAFF. The chain links TRBV6-1 to TRBJ1-1; D is unclear. Germline values: CDR1 MNHNS, CDR2 SASEGT. This CDR3 contains 12 residues. V was pared by 8 bases and J by 4 bases, with 11 bases between.

The chain recombines TRBV14 with TRBJ1-6; D not certain. The CDR3 is made up of 16 amino acids. The germline V gene has CDR1 SGHDN and CDR2 FVKESK. Trimming left V 4 bases short and J 7 bases short, with 17 bases between. CDR3 coding DNA: TGTGCCAGCAGCCGCAGACTCGCCGGGGTAAATTCACCCCTCCACTTT. Its protein is CASSRRLAGVNSPLHF.

The V and J genes are TRBV7-8 and TRBJ1-6, with D hard to call. The V end lost 1 base, the J end lost 10 bases, and 8 bases lay between the germline ends. This CDR3 region has 13 residues. CDR1 SGHVS and CDR2 FQNEAQ come from the germline V gene. This CDR3 is CASSLEWQSPLHF. The CDR3 nucleotides read TGTGCCAGCAGCTTAGAATGGCAATCACCCCTCCACTTT.

The V gene is TRBV29-1, the J gene TRBJ2-3; 7 bases fit TRBD1. The J segment lost 1 base and the V segment lost 6 bases, leaving 4 bases of the junction unmatched. Germline V lookup: CDR1 SQVTM, CDR2 ANQGSEA. This CDR3 is built from 13 residues. The CDR3 bases are TGCAGCGTCACAGGGGATGGCACAGATACGCAGTATTTT. Its translation is CSVTGDGTDTQYF.

The CDR3 DNA sequence: TGCGCCAGCGCGACCGGGACTACGGACTACGAGCAGTACTTC. Amino acids: CASATGTTDYEQYF. This sequence joins TRBV10-2 and TRBJ2-7; TRBD2 matches 7 bases. The junction had 10 bases not matched to a gene; V was cut back by 8 bases and J by 3 bases. Per the germline V gene, CDR1 is WSHSY and CDR2 is SAAADI. The CDR3 is made up of 14 amino acids.

The chain recombines TRBV27 with TRBJ1-1, with 7 bases that match TRBD1. From germline, CDR1 is MNHEY and CDR2 SMNVEV (reference sequence). V dropped 9 bases and J dropped 8; count of bases not matched to a gene: 12. The CDR3 spans 13 residues. The CDR3 reads CASTTITGAEAFF. Written as DNA, the CDR3 is TGTGCCAGTACAACCATTACAGGGGCAGAAGCTTTCTTT.

The rearrangement joins TRBV5-5 to TRBJ2-1, with a tentative D call TRBD1 (7 bases). The CDR3 length is 15 residues. Germline V gives CDR1 SGHKS, CDR2 YYEKEE (reference sequence). V lost 0 bases and J 12 bases, leaving 19 bases between the germline ends. CDR3 DNA sequence: TGTGCCAGCAGCTTGGCGTCGGGAGACAGGGTTGGGCAGTTCTTC. Translating it yields CASSLASGDRVGQFF.